The 32 T cell receptor beta chains below come from one sample, sequenced in a study of cytomegalovirus exposure and HLA in healthy donors. 13 Jbeta primers and 60 Vbeta primers were used for the PCR. Produced via immunoSEQ multiplex PCR; TCRdb's table is partial and in-frame only. This sample has hundreds of thousands of clones, with nearly 80% found just once. Sequencing was performed on PBMCs. All receptors come from a male donor in good health and CMV-seronegative.

The J gene is TRBJ2-4, the V gene TRBV27; TRBD1 matches 8 bases. Germline loops: CDR1 MNHEY, CDR2 SMNVEV (reference sequence). V shed 5 bases, J shed 8 bases, and the junction held 11 bases outside the gene matches. There are 15 residues in the CDR3. CDR3 protein: CASSPRTGFSDIQYF. The CDR3 DNA reads TGTGCCAGCAGTCCCCGGACAGGGTTCAGCGACATTCAGTACTTC.

This CDR3 reads CASRPQGPSNQPQHF. The CDR3 bases are TGTGCCAGCAGGCCGCAGGGGCCTAGCAATCAGCCCCAGCATTTT. The chain carries TRBV6-5 and TRBJ1-5, with D maybe TRBD1 (6 bases). Germline CDR1 reads MNHEY; CDR2 reads SVGAGI. V was clipped by 6 bases and J by 0 bases, with 12 bases between them. The CDR3 extends over 15 amino acids.

The rearrangement joins TRBV9 to TRBJ2-5; D remains ambiguous. The CDR3 contains 13 residues. Trimming took off 0 bases at V and 2 bases at J, with 5 bases between the two ends. CDR1 is SGDLS, CDR2 YYNGEE, per germline. The CDR3 region has the DNA TGTGCCAGCAGCGTAGCTATACAAGAGACCCAGTACTTC. Its protein product is CASSVAIQETQYF.

The chain recombines TRBV7-9 with TRBJ1-1, with a weak D call TRBD1 (5 bases). Germline V gene data show CDR1 as SEHNR and CDR2 as FQNEAQ (reference sequence). The CDR3 covers 15 residues. V was pared by 1 base and J by 0 bases, with 9 bases between. The DNA of the CDR3 is TGTGCCAGCAGCTTAGAGGGGCTCCTGAACACTGAAGCTTTCTTT. Its protein is CASSLEGLLNTEAFF.

The V gene is TRBV10-1, the J gene TRBJ2-7; weak D call: TRBD1 (5 bases). Trimming took 7 bases from V and 7 from J, leaving 17 bases between them. Germline values: CDR1 WNHNN, CDR2 SYGVQD (reference sequence). The CDR3 extends over 13 amino acids. The CDR3 loop reads CASKRQSSTEQYF. In nucleotides, the CDR3 is TGCGCCAGCAAAAGACAGTCTTCAACTGAGCAGTACTTC.

The chain is built from TRBV6-5 and TRBJ1-6, with D perhaps matching TRBD1 (6 bases). V shed 4 bases and J shed 7 bases, with 14 bases lying between them. Germline assignment: CDR1 MNHEY and CDR2 SVGAGI. The CDR3 spans 15 residues. The CDR3 DNA reads as TGTGCCAGCAGTTTTAGGACAGAGGGCAATTCACCCCTCCACTTT. It translates to CASSFRTEGNSPLHF.

This clone was counted once. This chain connects TRBV2 to TRBJ1-1, with 7 bases matching TRBD1. Trimming took 4 bases from V and 3 from J; bases not matched to a gene: 14. The germline V gene encodes CDR1 SNHLY and CDR2 FYNNEI. CDR3 length equals 17 residues. The CDR3 bases are TGTGCCAGCAGTGGAGACAGGGATATCAGTGGGGACACTGAAGCTTTCTTT. This gives the protein CASSGDRDISGDTEAFF.

The J gene is TRBJ1-5, the V gene TRBV27, with 9 bases lining up with TRBD1. Germline-derived CDR1 and CDR2 are MNHEY and SMNVEV (reference sequence). CDR3 length equals 15 residues. V lost 5 bases to trimming and J lost 9 bases; unmatched junction nucleotides: 11. The chain's CDR3 is CASSAGTGSTWPQHF. In DNA, the CDR3 is TGTGCCAGCAGTGCCGGGACAGGGAGTACTTGGCCCCAGCATTTT.

Turning to this clone: This specimen includes other DNA sequences encoding the same CDR3. J is TRBJ1-2 and V is TRBV5-4, with D possibly matching TRBD1 (6 bases). Trimming pared 5 bases from V and 1 base from J, leaving 18 bases between. The CDR3 is 16 residues long. The germline V gene encodes CDR1 SGHNT and CDR2 YYREEE (reference sequence). The CDR3 DNA reads as TGTGCCAGCAGGGGTAGGGGGGGAAGGGGTAACTATGGCTACACCTTC. Encoded protein: CASRGRGGRGNYGYTF.

The chain couples TRBV7-2 to TRBJ2-7, with D perhaps TRBD2 (6 bases). Between the trimmed V and J ends, which lost 2 bases and 1 base, there was a span of 15 bases. Germline V lookup: CDR1 SGHTA, CDR2 FQGNSA. The CDR3 sequence is 16 residues long. The CDR3 region is CASSLPPDGLSYEQYF. CDR3 DNA sequence: TGTGCCAGCAGCTTACCCCCGGATGGACTATCCTACGAGCAGTACTTC.

The V gene is TRBV10-3, the J gene TRBJ2-1, with 8 bases that match TRBD2. V was clipped by 1 base and J by 0 bases; unmatched bases: 8. The germline gives CDR1 ENHRY, CDR2 SYGVKD. The CDR3 covers 18 residues. The CDR3 here is CAISEYLLAASSYNEQFF. The CDR3 region has the DNA TGTGCCATCAGTGAGTACTTACTAGCGGCAAGCTCCTACAATGAGCAGTTCTTC.

This chain connects TRBV5-4 to TRBJ2-3, with 11 bases fitting TRBD2. The germline gives CDR1 SGHNT, CDR2 YYREEE (reference sequence). V was clipped by 5 bases and J by 4 bases; unmatched bases: 9. CDR3 length: 16 residues. CDR3 in amino acids: CASREGSGRASDTQYF. CDR3 nucleotide sequence: TGTGCCAGCAGAGAGGGTAGCGGGAGGGCCTCAGATACGCAGTATTTT.

This clone showed up just a few times. The chain uses TRBV28 and TRBJ1-1; 7 nucleotides line up with TRBD1. The germline V gene encodes CDR1 MDHEN and CDR2 SYDVKM. V shed 5 bases, J shed 8 bases, and the junction held 14 bases outside the gene matches. CDR3 length: 15 amino acids. The CDR3 sequence is CASSPSPDRVGEAFF. The CDR3 bases are TGTGCCAGCAGTCCTTCACCCGACAGGGTGGGAGAAGCTTTCTTT.

V is TRBV13 and J is TRBJ2-1; 14 positions agree with TRBD2. Losses at the gene ends were 5 bases for V and 8 bases for J; bases not matched to a gene: 5. CDR3 length equals 15 residues. The germline V gene encodes CDR1 PRHDT and CDR2 FYEKMQ (reference sequence). For the CDR3, the DNA is TGTGCCAGCAGCGAGGGACTAGCGGGAGTGTATGAGCAGTTCTTC. This translates into CASSEGLAGVYEQFF. Filled out from reference TRBV13 and TRBJ2-1, the complete variable domain reads AAGVIQSPRHLIKEKRETATLKCYPIPRHDTVYWYQQGPGQDPQFLISFYEKMQSDKGSIPDRFSAQQFSDYHSELNMSSLELGDSALYFCASSEGLAGVYEQFFGPGTRLTVL.

This chain joins TRBV27 and TRBJ2-7; 7 bases match TRBD2. Germline V gives CDR1 MNHEY, CDR2 SMNVEV (reference sequence). CDR3 length: 14 amino acids. The J segment lost 0 bases and the V segment lost 6 bases, leaving 5 bases of the junction unmatched. CDR3 loop: CASSPGLSSYEQYF. The CDR3 nucleotides are TGTGCCAGCAGCCCGGGACTAAGCTCCTACGAGCAGTACTTC.

A single count supports this clone. The chain is built from TRBV30 and TRBJ2-3; 9 bases align to TRBD2. Germline CDR1 and CDR2: GTSNPN and SVGIG (reference sequence). This CDR3 region has 15 residues. Germline trimming cut 0 bases from V and 1 base from J; bases unmatched to any gene: 2. The CDR3 region is CAWSVQRGGTDTQYF. Written as DNA, the CDR3 is TGTGCCTGGAGTGTTCAGCGGGGGGGCACAGATACGCAGTATTTT.

This clone was observed a few times. V usage is TRBV7-9 and J usage is TRBJ2-7; 11 bases fit TRBD1. Losses at the gene ends were 3 bases for V and 4 bases for J; bases not matched to a gene: 8. The CDR3 length is 16 residues. CDR1 and CDR2 (germline): SEHNR, FQNEAQ (reference sequence). The CDR3 sequence is CASSLNPGQGEYEQYF. CDR3 DNA: TGTGCCAGCAGCTTGAACCCGGGACAGGGGGAGTACGAGCAGTACTTC.

This chain joins TRBV11-1 and TRBJ1-2, with 8 bases identical to TRBD1. The germline CDR1 and CDR2 sequences are SGHAT and FQDESV (reference sequence). The CDR3 totals 15 residues. V gave up 5 bases and J gave up 1 base; unmatched junction bases: 6. CDR3 DNA: TGTGCCAGCAGCCCCCAGACAGGGGTTAACTATGGCTACACCTTC. It encodes CASSPQTGVNYGYTF.

The chain employs TRBV6-5 and TRBJ2-1, with D perhaps TRBD1 (5 bases). This CDR3 is built from 16 residues. Trimming took off 0 bases at V and 3 bases at J, with 12 bases between the two ends. CDR1 is MNHEY and CDR2 is SVGAGI in the germline V gene. The CDR3 sequence: CASSYSVGENYNEQFF. DNA for the CDR3: TGTGCCAGCAGTTACTCGGTAGGGGAAAACTACAATGAGCAGTTCTTC.

This rearrangement joins TRBV7-3 to TRBJ2-7; unclear D gene. This CDR3 region has 13 residues. V was trimmed by 1 base and J by 3 bases, leaving 7 bases between them. Germline assignment: CDR1 SGHTA and CDR2 FQGTGA. Here the CDR3 DNA reads TGTGCCAGCAGCTTAAATCCTAACTACGAGCAGTACTTC. It encodes CASSLNPNYEQYF. Together with reference TRBV7-3 and TRBJ2-7, the CDR3 gives the full variable domain: GAGVSQTPSNKVTEKGKYVELRCDPISGHTALYWYRQSLGQGPEFLIYFQGTGAADDSGLPNDRFFAVRPEGSVSTLKIQRTERGDSAVYLCASSLNPNYEQYFGPGTRLTVT.

V is TRBV12-5 and J is TRBJ1-3, with D unclear. V was pared by 2 bases and J by 13 bases, with 15 bases between. The CDR3 has 13 residues. Germline loops: CDR1 LGHNT, CDR2 FRNRAP. The CDR3 reads CASGLSSGFEIYF. In nucleotides, the CDR3 is TGTGCTAGTGGTTTGTCGTCGGGGTTCGAAATATATTTT.

This rearrangement joins TRBV30 to TRBJ1-2; D uncertain. This CDR3 is 13 amino acids long. V was shortened by 4 bases and J by 8 bases, with 17 bases between the two germline ends. Per germline, CDR1 GTSNPN and CDR2 SVGIG (reference sequence). Written as DNA, the CDR3 is TGTGCCTGGAAATCCCAGAGACGAGGCGGCTACACCTTC. Protein product: CAWKSQRRGGYTF.

This clone occurred once. Sequence at one end of the junction differs from germline and may be a read error. CDR3 loop: CASSEGGPSSQPQHF. As DNA, the CDR3 is TGTGCCAGCAGTGAAGGAGGCCCGAGCAGTCAGCCCCAGCATTTT. The V and J genes are TRBV2 and TRBJ1-5; D is unresolved. Germline V gene sequence: CDR1 SNHLY, CDR2 FYNNEI. The length of the CDR3 is 15 residues.

V and J are TRBV7-9 and TRBJ2-7, with TRBD1 matching over 9 bases. The CDR3 runs to 14 residues. Germline trimming cut 3 bases from V and 2 bases from J; bases unmatched to any gene: 2. CDR1 and CDR2 (germline): SEHNR, FQNEAQ (reference sequence). The CDR3 region has the DNA TGTGCCAGCAGCTTTGGACAGGGGACCTACGAGCAGTACTTC. As protein: CASSFGQGTYEQYF. The whole variable domain, filled in from reference TRBV7-9 and TRBJ2-7, reads DTGVSQNPRHKITKRGQNVTFRCDPISEHNRLYWYRQTLGQGPEFLTYFQNEAQLEKSRLLSDRFSAERPKGSFSTLEIQRTEQGDSAMYLCASSFGQGTYEQYFGPGTRLTVT.

In DNA, the CDR3 is TGCAGCGTGGGGCGGGGGGCAGAGACCCAGTACTTC. This gives the protein CSVGRGAETQYF. The V call is TRBV29-1, the J call TRBJ2-5; 8 nucleotides match TRBD2. This CDR3 has 12 residues. Trimming at V came to 6 bases and at J to 4 bases, leaving 4 bases not matched to a gene. Germline V gene data show CDR1 as SQVTM and CDR2 as ANQGSEA.

The CDR3 loop is CASTPAGTEAFF. The DNA for the CDR3 is TGTGCCAGCACCCCAGCGGGCACTGAAGCTTTCTTT. This chain uses TRBV28 with TRBJ1-1; D is uncertain. CDR1 and CDR2 (germline): MDHEN, SYDVKM. This CDR3 is 12 amino acids long. Trimming removed 7 bases from V and 4 bases from J, with 10 bases in between.

A note on this clone: One end of the junction fails to match germline, which may point to a read error. The chain has TRBV7-9 and TRBJ2-4, with 7 nucleotides matching TRBD1. Germline V gene data show CDR1 as SEHNR and CDR2 as FQNEAQ (reference sequence). The CDR3 extends over 13 amino acids. The CDR3 nucleotides read TGTGCCAGCAGCTTAGCAGACCCGACAGGGTTACACTTC. It is translated as CASSLADPTGLHF.

This clone was recorded only once. This chain links TRBV9 with TRBJ2-3; 7 positions agree with TRBD2. The trim removed 7 bases at V and 6 bases at J, leaving 8 bases unmatched. The germline V gene encodes CDR1 SGDLS and CDR2 YYNGEE. There are 13 residues in the CDR3. The CDR3 DNA reads as TGTGCCAGCGGGGAGCGGGGAGCGGATACGCAGTATTTT. This codes for CASGERGADTQYF.

This chain joins TRBV27 and TRBJ1-2; TRBD1 might be the D (6 bases). Germline V gives CDR1 MNHEY, CDR2 SMNVEV (reference sequence). The CDR3 has 14 residues. V shed 1 base and J shed 8 bases, with 14 bases lying between them. For the CDR3, the DNA is TGTGCCAGCAGTTTATTAGGGGGAGAGTACGGCTACACCTTC. Amino acids: CASSLLGGEYGYTF.

This chain joins TRBV28 and TRBJ1-2; 9 bases align to TRBD1. The CDR3 sequence is 13 residues long. Germline assignment: CDR1 MDHEN and CDR2 SYDVKM. Losses at the gene ends were 2 bases for V and 8 bases for J; bases not matched to a gene: 3. DNA of the CDR3: TGTGCCAGCAGTTTACGGACAGGGGAGGGCTACACCTTC. Translating it yields CASSLRTGEGYTF.

V and J are TRBV19 and TRBJ2-1; 10 nucleotides line up with TRBD2. The germline V gene has CDR1 LNHDA and CDR2 SQIVND (reference sequence). J gave up 3 bases and V 4 bases, and 18 bases lay outside the gene matches. The CDR3 is made up of 20 amino acids. The CDR3 nucleotides are TGTGCCAGTAGTACAACATTTACCCACGGTAGCGGGGGGTTCTACAATGAGCAGTTCTTC. Its translation: CASSTTFTHGSGGFYNEQFF.

The chain recombines TRBV4-3 with TRBJ2-2; TRBD1 agrees at 11 bases. There are 15 residues in the CDR3. From germline, CDR1 is LGHNA and CDR2 YSLEER. V trimming: 5 bases; J trimming: 4 bases; junction bases outside the gene matches: 3. CDR3 protein: CASSSGTGGTGELFF. As DNA, the CDR3 is TGCGCCAGCAGCTCCGGGACAGGGGGCACCGGGGAGCTGTTTTTT.